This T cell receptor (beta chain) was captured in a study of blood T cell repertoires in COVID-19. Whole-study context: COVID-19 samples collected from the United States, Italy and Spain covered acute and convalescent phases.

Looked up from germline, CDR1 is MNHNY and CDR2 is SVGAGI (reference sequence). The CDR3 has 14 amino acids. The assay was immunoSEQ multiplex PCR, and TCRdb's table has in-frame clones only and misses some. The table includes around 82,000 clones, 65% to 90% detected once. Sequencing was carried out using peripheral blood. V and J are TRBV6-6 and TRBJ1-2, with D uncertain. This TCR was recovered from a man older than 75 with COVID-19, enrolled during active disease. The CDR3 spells CASGRTAPSFGYTF. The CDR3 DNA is TGTGCGAGCGGAAGAACAGCCCCGAGTTTTGGCTACACCTTC.